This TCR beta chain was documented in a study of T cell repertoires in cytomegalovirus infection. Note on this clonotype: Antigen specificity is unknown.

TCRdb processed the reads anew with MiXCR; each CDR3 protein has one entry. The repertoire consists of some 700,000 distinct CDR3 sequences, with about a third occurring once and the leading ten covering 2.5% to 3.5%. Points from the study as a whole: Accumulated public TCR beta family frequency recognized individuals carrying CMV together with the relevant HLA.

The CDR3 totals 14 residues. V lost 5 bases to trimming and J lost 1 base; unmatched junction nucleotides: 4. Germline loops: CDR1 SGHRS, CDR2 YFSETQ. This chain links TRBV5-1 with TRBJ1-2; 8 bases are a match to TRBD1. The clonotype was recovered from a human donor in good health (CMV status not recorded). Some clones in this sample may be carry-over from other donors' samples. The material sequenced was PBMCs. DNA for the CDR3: TGCGCCAGCAGAGACGGACAGGGTAACTATGGCTACACCTTC. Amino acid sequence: CASRDGQGNYGYTF.